This T cell receptor (beta chain) was recovered during a study of shared clonotypes between healthy human individuals. Points on this clone: The antigen remains unidentified.

With 0 bases clipped from V and 6 bases from J, the junction kept 8 bases outside the gene matches. CDR1 and CDR2 (germline): SQVTM, ANQGSEA. The CDR3 contains 14 residues. Deep-level settings were used for running the assay. TCRdb keeps only in-frame clones here, not all; method: immunoSEQ multiplex PCR. This sample has 640,000 or so clones, with about two thirds found just once. In the CD4+ fraction, cells were divided into CD45RA+ naive and CD45RA-negative memory subsets. Findings and caveats of the study: Only blood samples were collected, and tissue repertoires likely differ. Shared across four donors were around 5% of the naive CD4 clonotypes.

This rearrangement joins TRBV29-1 to TRBJ2-7, with 7 positions matching TRBD2. Input material: memory CD4+ T cells sorted from blood. The subset was: CD45RA-negative fraction. The sequence came from a woman under 40 in good health. The CDR3 DNA reads as TGCAGCGTTGAAGACGGCCGGGGGGTCGGCGAGCAGTACTTC. Translated: CSVEDGRGVGEQYF.